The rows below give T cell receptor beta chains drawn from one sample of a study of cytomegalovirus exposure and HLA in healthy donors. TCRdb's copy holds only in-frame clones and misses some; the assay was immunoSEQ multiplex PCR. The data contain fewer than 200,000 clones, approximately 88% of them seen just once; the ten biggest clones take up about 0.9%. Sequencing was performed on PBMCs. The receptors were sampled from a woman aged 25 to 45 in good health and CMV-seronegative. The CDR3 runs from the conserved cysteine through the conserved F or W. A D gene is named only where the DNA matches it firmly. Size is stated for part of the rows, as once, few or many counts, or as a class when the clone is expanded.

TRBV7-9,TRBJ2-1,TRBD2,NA,CASSPGLAGVYEQFF,TGTGCCAGCAGCCCGGGACTAGCGGGAGTATATGAGCAGTTCTTC
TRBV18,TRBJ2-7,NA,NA,CASSPGARHEQYF,TGTGCCAGCTCACCGGGGGCCCGACACGAGCAGTACTTC
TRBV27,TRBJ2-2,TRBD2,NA,CASNREGAGELFF,TGTGCCAGCAACCGGGAGGGGGCCGGGGAGCTGTTTTTT
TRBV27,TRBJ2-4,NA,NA,CASSLSLGLPNKNIQYF,TGTGCCAGCAGTTTAAGTCTCGGACTACCCAATAAAAACATTCAGTACTTC
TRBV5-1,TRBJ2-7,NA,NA,CASSLKGVSPYEQYF,TGCGCCAGCAGCTTGAAGGGAGTTAGCCCCTACGAGCAGTACTTC
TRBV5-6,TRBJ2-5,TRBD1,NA,CASSSRERGRFSQETQYF,TGTGCCAGCAGCTCGAGAGAGAGGGGGCGTTTTTCCCAAGAGACCCAGTACTTC
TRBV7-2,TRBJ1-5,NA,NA,CASSNYGRGHSNQPQHF,TGTGCCAGCAGTAACTACGGCCGAGGACATAGCAATCAGCCCCAGCATTTT
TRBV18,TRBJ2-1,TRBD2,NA,CASSPLSGVIYNEQFF,TGTGCCAGCTCACCACTTAGCGGGGTTATTTACAATGAGCAGTTCTTC
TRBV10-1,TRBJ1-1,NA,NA,CASSESTRSDTEAFF,TGCGCCAGCAGTGAGTCGACGAGGTCGGACACTGAAGCTTTCTTT
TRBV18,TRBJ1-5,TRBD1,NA,CASSPDRANQPQHF,TGTGCCAGCTCTCCAGACAGGGCCAATCAGCCCCAGCATTTT
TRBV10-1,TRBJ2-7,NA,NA,CASSESGRAVRHF,TGCGCCAGCAGTGAGTCTGGCAGAGCAGTCAGGCACTTC
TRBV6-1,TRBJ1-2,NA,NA,CASSPQAANYGYTF,TGTGCCAGCAGTCCCCAGGCAGCTAACTATGGCTACACCTTC
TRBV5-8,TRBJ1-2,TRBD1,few,CASSIRDRSLYGYTF,TGTGCCAGCAGCATCCGGGACAGGAGTCTCTATGGCTACACCTTC
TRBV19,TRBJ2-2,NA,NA,CASSIPTRGLIGELFF,TGTGCCAGTAGTATACCCACGAGGGGGTTAATCGGGGAGCTGTTTTTT
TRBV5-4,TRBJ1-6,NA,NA,CASSSRNSPLHF,TGTGCCAGCAGCTCCCGTAATTCACCCCTCCACTTT
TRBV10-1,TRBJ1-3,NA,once,CASSPGVSGNTIYF,TGCGCCAGCAGTCCCGGAGTCTCTGGAAACACCATATATTTT
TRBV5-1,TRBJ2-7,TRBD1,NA,CASNSGWDRTSDGQYF,TGCGCCAGCAACTCTGGGTGGGACAGAACTTCCGATGGGCAGTACTTC
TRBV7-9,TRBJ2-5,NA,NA,CASSASRVETQYF,TGTGCCAGCAGCGCTTCCAGGGTAGAGACCCAGTACTTC
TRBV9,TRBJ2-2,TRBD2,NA,CASSARLAANTGELFF,TGTGCCAGCAGCGCCCGACTAGCGGCGAACACCGGGGAGCTGTTTTTT
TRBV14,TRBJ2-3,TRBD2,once,CASSRGLSREYTQYF,TGTGCCAGCAGCCGGGGACTATCTAGGGAGTATACGCAGTATTTT
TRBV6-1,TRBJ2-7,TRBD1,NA,CASSGQGYEQYF,TGTGCCAGCAGTGGACAGGGGTACGAGCAGTACTTC
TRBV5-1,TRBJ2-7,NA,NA,CASSEDSYYEQYF,TGCGCCAGCAGCGAGGACAGTTACTACGAGCAGTACTTC
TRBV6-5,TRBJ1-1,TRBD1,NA,CASSPLDRINTEAFF,TGTGCCAGCAGTCCGCTGGACAGGATCAACACTGAAGCTTTCTTT
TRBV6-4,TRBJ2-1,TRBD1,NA,CASSDPGTGGAEQFF,TGTGCCAGCAGTGACCCCGGGACAGGGGGTGCTGAGCAGTTCTTC
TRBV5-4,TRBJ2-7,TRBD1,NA,CASSFARTGNKDEQYF,TGTGCCAGCAGCTTCGCCCGGACAGGGAACAAGGACGAGCAGTACTTC
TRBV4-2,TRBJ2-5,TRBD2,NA,CASSQDWGEGVETQYF,TGTGCCAGCAGCCAAGATTGGGGGGAGGGAGTGGAGACCCAGTACTTC
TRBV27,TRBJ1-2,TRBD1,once,CASSSKTRDRGYGYTF,TGTGCCAGCAGTTCGAAAACCAGGGACAGGGGATATGGCTACACCTTC
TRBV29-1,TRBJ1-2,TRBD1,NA,CSARQGSYGYTF,TGCAGCGCCAGACAGGGATCATATGGCTACACCTTC
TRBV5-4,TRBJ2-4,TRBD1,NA,CASSRRQGGNIQYF,TGTGCCAGCAGCCGGAGACAGGGGGGAAACATTCAGTACTTC
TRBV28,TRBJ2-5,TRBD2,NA,CASRAGAQVEKTQYF,TGTGCCAGCAGAGCGGGGGCGCAAGTCGAAAAGACCCAGTACTTC
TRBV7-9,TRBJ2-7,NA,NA,CASSSPLLYEQYF,TGTGCCAGCAGCTCGCCTTTACTCTACGAGCAGTACTTC
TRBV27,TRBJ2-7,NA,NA,CASGPGRNEQYF,TGTGCCAGCGGCCCAGGTCGGAACGAGCAGTACTTC
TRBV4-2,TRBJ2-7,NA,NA,CASSPRPRDYEQYF,TGTGCCAGCAGCCCACGTCCCCGGGACTACGAGCAGTACTTC
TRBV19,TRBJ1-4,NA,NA,CASSLPKSPTNEKLFF,TGTGCCAGTAGTCTACCGAAGTCACCAACTAATGAAAAACTGTTTTTT
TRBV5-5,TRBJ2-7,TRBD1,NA,CASSLAGQGSTYEQYF,TGTGCCAGCAGCTTGGCCGGACAGGGGTCAACCTACGAGCAGTACTTC
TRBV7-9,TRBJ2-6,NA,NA,CASNTGGGLSGANVLTF,TGTGCCAGCAATACAGGGGGGGGTCTCTCTGGGGCCAACGTCCTGACTTTC
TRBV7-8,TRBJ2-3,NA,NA,CASSLAAGSSTDTQYF,TGTGCCAGCAGCTTAGCCGCGGGCTCTAGCACAGATACGCAGTATTTT